The clone carrying this T cell receptor beta chain turned up a few times. The antigen is not known. The sample originates from a study of early T cells in non-severe SARS-CoV-2 infection. At the level of the study: Unpaired chains resulted from sequencing bulk RNA of unsorted whole blood.

The CDR3 is 14 residues long. V was shortened by 0 bases and J by 7 bases, with 9 bases between the two germline ends. Germline-derived CDR1 and CDR2 are PRHDT and FYEKMQ (reference sequence). Unique molecular identifiers tagged individual cDNA molecules. TCRdb used MiXCR to reprocess the 5' RACE reads, holding one entry per CDR3 protein. The data contain 70,000 to 95,000 distinct CDR3 sequences, approximately 11% of them singletons. Study-wide results and caveats: VDJdb matching favored anti-spike CD8 responses, missing private and CD4 specificities.

V gene TRBV13 combines with J gene TRBJ1-4, with unresolved D. This receptor was taken from an adult who was a healthcare worker with PCR-confirmed SARS-CoV-2 infection or an uninfected control (not recorded which). Sequencing input: whole blood. The CDR3 DNA reads as TGTGCCAGCAGCTTAGGACGGGGATTTGAAAAACTGTTTTTT. Translated, it gives CASSLGRGFEKLFF.